This record concerns one TCR beta chain sequence. This sample stems from a study of control samples from healthy donors and cancer patients. CDR1 is LGHNA and CDR2 is YSLEER in the germline V gene. V gave up 0 bases and J gave up 0 bases, with 8 bases separating them. This CDR3 region has 15 residues. The repertoire was sequenced with immunoSEQ multiplex PCR; TCRdb's copy has only in-frame clones and lacks some. The sample holds about 50,000 clones, just over 90% seen once. The rearrangement links TRBV4-3 to TRBJ1-1; D is perhaps TRBD1 (5 bases). The receptor was derived from a young man with colorectal cancer. Sequenced input: PBMCs. Here the CDR3 DNA reads TGCGCCAGCAGCCAAGAGGGACTGATGAACACTGAAGCTTTCTTT. The encoded protein is CASSQEGLMNTEAFF.